This T cell receptor beta chain was retrieved from a study of cytotoxic CD8 clonotypes in ibrutinib-treated CLL. Method: immunoSEQ multiplex PCR; TCRdb's copy keeps in-frame clones and lacks some. This repertoire shows 110,000 to 150,000 clones, 76% found once; its top ten account for around 5%. Comment on this clone: Antigen: not known.

Genomic DNA in a quantity of 2 to 2.5 micrograms was derived from cryopreserved PBMCs for TCR beta libraries. Regarding the study as a whole: Clonality was higher at baseline than in age-matched healthy donors and tracked circulating CD8+ T-cell counts.

The TCR was taken from a human donor with chronic lymphocytic leukemia. This specimen was PBMCs, taken after 24 months of ibrutinib treatment.

CDR3 bases: TGTGCCAGCAGTTACCTCCGGGGGAGCTTCGGTGAAAAACTGTTTTTT. Translation: CASSYLRGSFGEKLFF. The V gene is TRBV6-5, the J gene TRBJ1-4; a possible D gene is TRBD1 (5 bases). Trimming cost V 2 bases and J 7 bases, with 17 bases left between them. This CDR3 has 16 residues. Germline assignment: CDR1 MNHEY and CDR2 SVGAGI.